This T cell receptor (beta chain) appears in the sequencing data of a study of blood T cell repertoires in COVID-19. Living in about two dozen US areas, the participants were between roughly 18 and 89 years of age. Clinical histories supplied by participants themselves formed the basis of cohort assignment. CDR3 length: 19 residues. V trimming: 5 bases; J trimming: 0 bases; junction bases outside the gene matches: 14. Authors' methods: Nucleated cell number was recorded as an estimate derived from reference gene primer amplification. Libraries were prepared by immunoSEQ multiplex PCR; TCRdb keeps only in-frame clonotypes and omits some of them. That table gives V, J and clone size, and the DNA gave D and trimming. The sample includes under 200,000 clones, 89% of them seen just once.

Sequencing was done on a sample of PBMCs or T cells enriched from blood (not recorded which). The chain recombines TRBV23-1 with TRBJ1-4; 8 bases are a match to TRBD1. Being an ORF, TRBV23-1 has a function that is uncertain. This TCR was recovered from a woman aged 18-30 years who had recovered from COVID-19. Written as DNA, the CDR3 is TGCGCCAGCAGTTTGGCAGGGGGCGACCACTCCGCAACTAATGAAAAACTGTTTTTT. This encodes CASSLAGGDHSATNEKLFF.